This entry lists 5 T cell receptor beta chains sequenced from one sample in a study of graft-versus-host responses after intestinal transplantation. TCRdb keeps only in-frame clones here, not all; method: immunoSEQ multiplex PCR. The sample yields 9,500 to 15,000 clones, about 94% seen once. Sequencing was performed on PBMCs, taken roughly 110 days after intestinal transplant. The origin of the receptors is a human patient who received an intestinal transplant, so some T cells may come from the graft donor.

This sequence joins TRBV4-3 and TRBJ2-7, with TRBD2 identical over 9 bases. Germline CDR1 reads LGHNA; CDR2 reads YSLEER. The V segment lost 1 base and the J segment 6 bases; nucleotides outside the gene matches: 1. The CDR3 has 13 residues. The DNA of the CDR3 is TGCGCCAGCAGCCAAGGAGCGGGAGGCGAGCAGTACTTC. Its protein is CASSQGAGGEQYF.

CDR3 nucleotides: TGTGCCACCAGCAGAGAGCTACGGCTGGCCTTACAAGAGACCCAGTACTTC. This encodes CATSRELRLALQETQYF. V and J are TRBV15 and TRBJ2-5; D is unclear. The CDR3 contains 17 residues. Germline values: CDR1 LNHNV, CDR2 YYDKDF (reference sequence). Deletions cut 0 bases from V and 2 bases from J, with 16 bases between.

This chain uses TRBV7-9 with TRBJ2-1, with D possibly matching TRBD2 (5 bases). V was clipped by 3 bases and J by 0 bases, with 6 bases between them. The CDR3 totals 14 residues. The V gene's germline CDR1 is SEHNR and CDR2 FQNEAQ (reference sequence). DNA for the CDR3: TGTGCCAGCAGCTTTGGGAGCTCCTACAATGAGCAGTTCTTC. Its protein is CASSFGSSYNEQFF.

The V gene is TRBV5-4, the J gene TRBJ2-7, with D perhaps TRBD2 (6 bases). The germline V and J ends were trimmed by 4 bases and 1 base, with 18 bases remaining between them. Per the germline V gene, CDR1 is SGHNT and CDR2 is YYREEE (reference sequence). The CDR3 sequence is 16 residues long. CDR3 DNA sequence: TGTGCCAGCAGCACCTCCAACGTAGCGGAGTCCTACGAGCAGTACTTC. Encoded protein: CASSTSNVAESYEQYF.

The rearrangement uses TRBV10-2 and TRBJ1-1; D possibly corresponds to TRBD1 (5 bases). The CDR3 loop spans 18 amino acids. The V and J ends lost 0 bases and 0 bases respectively, with 17 bases between them. CDR1 is WSHSY and CDR2 is SAAADI in the germline V gene. The CDR3 sequence is CASSESGYRDLMNTEAFF. CDR3 in DNA: TGCGCCAGCAGTGAGTCGGGCTATAGGGACCTTATGAACACTGAAGCTTTCTTT.